The 20 T cell receptor beta chains below come from one sample, sequenced in a study of response to subunit inactivated influenza vaccine. MiXCR, applied by TCRdb to the RT-PCR reads, yields one record per CDR3 protein. The sample records fewer than 800,000 distinct CDR3 sequences, around a sixth being singletons. The starting material was PBMCs from blood, obtained 11 to 12 days after vaccination. The receptors here all came from a man aged 45-60 years who received an inactivated influenza vaccine.

This clonotype has a handful of counts. The chain combines TRBV7-9 with TRBJ1-2, with D unresolved. Trimming shortened V by 5 bases and J by 6 bases, and 13 bases separated the two germline ends. Per the germline V gene, CDR1 is SEHNR and CDR2 is FQNEAQ (reference sequence). The CDR3 has 13 amino acids. The CDR3 coding sequence is TGTGCCAGCAGCGCACGAGAGGGCGATGGCTACACCTTC. Translating gives CASSAREGDGYTF.

This chain joins TRBV12-3 or TRBV12-4 and TRBJ1-4; 11 nucleotides align to TRBD1. V shed 1 base, J shed 4 bases, and the junction held 5 bases outside the gene matches. The CDR3 has 17 residues. The DNA for the CDR3 is TGTGCCAGCAGTTTAGGCGGGACAGGGGGTGATAATGAAAAACTGTTTTTT. It yields the protein CASSLGGTGGDNEKLFF.

This clonotype has more than one count but fewer than ten. The chain recombines TRBV5-1 with TRBJ1-1, with 8 positions matching TRBD1. Germline lookup yields CDR1 SGHRS and CDR2 YFSETQ. V trimming: 7 bases; J trimming: 0 bases; junction bases outside the gene matches: 17. The CDR3 spans 18 residues. Written as DNA, the CDR3 is TGCGCCAGCTCGCCTTGGCCGGGACAGGACGTCATGAACACTGAAGCTTTCTTT. Its translation is CASSPWPGQDVMNTEAFF.

This clonotype was observed at least ten times. The V gene is TRBV5-1, the J gene TRBJ2-7; 9 nucleotides agree with TRBD2. J lost 2 bases, V lost 4 bases, and 4 bases had no gene match. The CDR3 spans 14 residues. In germline, CDR1 is SGHRS, CDR2 YFSETQ. The CDR3 DNA is TGCGCCAGCAGCCTGACTAGCGGCCCCTACGAGCAGTACTTC. Protein: CASSLTSGPYEQYF.

This clonotype was seen more than once but under ten times. The rearrangement joins TRBV10-3 to TRBJ2-7; 8 bases agree with TRBD1. The trim removed 6 bases at V and 2 bases at J, leaving 6 bases unmatched. Germline V CDR1 and CDR2: ENHRY, SYGVKD. The CDR3 runs 14 residues. The CDR3 DNA is TGTGCCATCAGGGACGGGACAGGTACCTACGAGCAGTACTTC. This gives the protein CAIRDGTGTYEQYF.

This clonotype was counted between two and nine times. V usage is TRBV7-2 and J usage is TRBJ2-3, with TRBD2 matching over 9 bases. J lost 2 bases, V lost 0 bases, and 3 bases had no gene match. CDR3 length equals 16 residues. Germline assignment: CDR1 SGHTA and CDR2 FQGNSA. CDR3 DNA sequence: TGTGCCAGCAGCTTAGCGGCGGGAGGGGTCACAGATACGCAGTATTTT. It is translated as CASSLAAGGVTDTQYF.

This clonotype was seen more than once but under ten times. This rearrangement joins TRBV7-2 to TRBJ2-1, with TRBD1 identical over 9 bases. V was pared by 6 bases and J by 8 bases, with 14 bases of the junction left unmatched. The CDR3 consists of 16 residues. Looked up from germline, CDR1 is SGHTA and CDR2 is FQGNSA. The CDR3 bases are TGTGCCAGCAGGACATCAAAACAGGGGGCAAGGGATGAGCAGTTCTTC. It translates to CASRTSKQGARDEQFF.

Only a few counts were recorded for this clonotype. The rearrangement joins TRBV6-2 or TRBV6-3 to TRBJ2-1; 7 bases map to TRBD1. The germline V gene encodes CDR1 MNHEY and CDR2 SVGEGT. V lost 5 bases to trimming and J lost 4 bases; unmatched junction nucleotides: 8. The CDR3 extends over 15 amino acids. The CDR3 region has the DNA TGTGCCAGCAGTCTTCAGGGACAGAGGTACAATGAGCAGTTCTTC. Protein sequence: CASSLQGQRYNEQFF.

This clonotype was seen more than once but under ten times. The V gene is TRBV2, the J gene TRBJ2-1; weak D call: TRBD2 (6 bases). Trimming removed 6 bases from V and 2 bases from J, with 17 bases in between. Germline V CDR1 and CDR2: SNHLY, FYNNEI. The CDR3 runs to 16 residues. The CDR3 DNA sequence: TGTGCCAGCAGGGGAAGGAGTGGAGGGGCCTACAATGAGCAGTTCTTC. Encoded protein: CASRGRSGGAYNEQFF.

In this sample, this clonotype turned up many times. The chain uses TRBV4-2 and TRBJ2-7; possible D gene TRBD2, 7 bases. The CDR3 length is 14 residues. Germline-derived CDR1 and CDR2 are LGHNA and YNFKEQ. Deletions cut 4 bases from V and 2 bases from J, with 12 bases between. This CDR3 is CASSREGGPYEQYF. The CDR3 DNA reads as TGTGCCAGCAGCCGAGAGGGGGGGCCCTACGAGCAGTACTTC.

This clonotype was found a few times. The chain links TRBV7-9 to TRBJ2-7, with D perhaps matching TRBD1 or TRBD2 (6 bases each). The CDR3 consists of 14 residues. Germline CDR1 and CDR2: SEHNR and FQNEAQ (reference sequence). The V gene lost 2 bases and the J gene lost 7 bases, with 15 bases spanning the gap. The CDR3 loop reads CASSLRFRGEEQYF. As DNA, the CDR3 is TGTGCCAGCAGCTTAAGGTTTAGGGGGGAAGAGCAGTACTTC.

This clonotype appeared a few times. The chain couples TRBV7-2 to TRBJ2-1; 7 bases are shared with TRBD2. J gave up 8 bases and V 4 bases, and 11 bases lay outside the gene matches. The CDR3 has 15 amino acids. Germline CDR1 reads SGHTA; CDR2 reads FQGNSA. The CDR3 is CASSSSSGHGYEQFF. The CDR3 DNA follows: TGTGCCAGCAGCTCCTCTAGCGGTCACGGGTATGAGCAGTTCTTC.

There are many counts of this clonotype. The chain uses TRBV12-3 or TRBV12-4 and TRBJ2-1; D may be TRBD2 (5 bases). The CDR3 is 16 residues long. Trimming removed 1 base at V and 7 bases at J, with 17 bases between. CDR3 bases: TGTGCCAGCAGTTTAGTATCGTGGGGAGCGGATAATGAGCAGTTCTTC. Its translation is CASSLVSWGADNEQFF.

J is TRBJ2-1 and V is TRBV3-1, with D perhaps assigned TRBD1 or TRBD2 (5 bases each). This CDR3 has 16 amino acids. CDR1 and CDR2 (germline): LGHDT, YNNKEL (reference sequence). V lost 1 base, J lost 4 bases, and 14 bases lay in between. CDR3 amino acids: CASSQGSSGHYNEQFF. CDR3 sequence (DNA): TGTGCCAGCAGCCAAGGGTCCAGCGGACATTACAATGAGCAGTTCTTC.

This chain uses TRBV29-1 with TRBJ1-2, with no clear D. The CDR3 is 13 residues long. Looked up from germline, CDR1 is SQVTM and CDR2 is ANQGSEA. Trimming took 7 bases from V and 0 from J, leaving 12 bases between them. The CDR3 DNA is TGCAGCGCCGGGGTGTTAGCTAACTATGGCTACACCTTC. Translated, it gives CSAGVLANYGYTF.

This clonotype was observed a handful of times. The chain recombines TRBV3-1 with TRBJ2-1; 13 nucleotides line up with TRBD2. Germline CDR1 is LGHDT and CDR2 is YNNKEL (reference sequence). There are 16 residues in the CDR3. J was trimmed by 3 bases and V by 4 bases; bases with no gene match: 3. The CDR3 nucleotides are TGTGCCAGCAGCCGGACTAGCGGGAGTTTCTACAATGAGCAGTTCTTC. Translated, it gives CASSRTSGSFYNEQFF.

The rearrangement joins TRBV5-1 to TRBJ1-2; D might be TRBD1 (6 bases). V was shortened by 4 bases and J by 11 bases, with 15 bases between the two germline ends. Germline loops: CDR1 SGHRS, CDR2 YFSETQ. This CDR3 comprises 12 residues. In DNA form, the CDR3 reads TGCGCCAGCAGCACCGGACAGAGGGGGTACACCTTC. Protein product: CASSTGQRGYTF.

CDR3 coding DNA: TGTGCCGGAGGGAGACAGCGGCTCGGCTCTGGGGCCAACGTCCTGACTTTC. It codes for CAGGRQRLGSGANVLTF. The chain joins TRBV30 to TRBJ2-6, with D possibly matching TRBD2 (6 bases). There are 17 residues in the CDR3. CDR1 is GTSNPN and CDR2 is SVGIG in the germline V gene (reference sequence). V shed 8 bases and J shed 0 bases, with 20 bases lying between them.

The chain combines TRBV20-1 with TRBJ1-1; weak D call: TRBD1 (5 bases). Trimming pared 6 bases from V and 1 base from J, leaving 15 bases between. The germline V gene has CDR1 DFQATT and CDR2 SNEGSKA (reference sequence). This CDR3 is built from 14 residues. CDR3 sequence (DNA): TGCAGTGCCCGAACCGGACACCAGAACACTGAAGCTTTCTTT. Translation gives CSARTGHQNTEAFF.

This clonotype was seen more than once but under ten times. The J gene is TRBJ1-5, the V gene TRBV29-1, with 10 bases lining up with TRBD1. Unmatched junction bases numbered 8, after V lost 6 bases and J lost 6 bases. CDR1 is SQVTM, CDR2 ANQGSEA, per germline. This CDR3 region has 14 residues. The CDR3 sequence: CSVGTGAYGQPQHF. The CDR3 DNA sequence: TGCAGCGTGGGGACAGGGGCCTACGGTCAGCCCCAGCATTTT.